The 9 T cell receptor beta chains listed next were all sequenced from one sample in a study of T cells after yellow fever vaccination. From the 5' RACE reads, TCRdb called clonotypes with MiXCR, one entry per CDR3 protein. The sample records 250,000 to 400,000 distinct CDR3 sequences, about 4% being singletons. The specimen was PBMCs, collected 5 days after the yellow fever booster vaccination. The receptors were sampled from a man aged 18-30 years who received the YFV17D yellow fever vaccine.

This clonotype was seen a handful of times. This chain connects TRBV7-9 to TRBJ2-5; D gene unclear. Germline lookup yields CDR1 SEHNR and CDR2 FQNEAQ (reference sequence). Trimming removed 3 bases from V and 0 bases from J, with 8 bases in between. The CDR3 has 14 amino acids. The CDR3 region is CASSFLTDQETQYF. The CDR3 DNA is TGTGCCAGCAGCTTTTTGACGGACCAAGAGACCCAGTACTTC.

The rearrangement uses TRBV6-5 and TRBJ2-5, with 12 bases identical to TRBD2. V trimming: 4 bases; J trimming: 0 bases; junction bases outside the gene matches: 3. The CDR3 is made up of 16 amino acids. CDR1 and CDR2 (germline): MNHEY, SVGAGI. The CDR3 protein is CASSWTSGDNQETQYF. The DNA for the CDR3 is TGTGCCAGCAGTTGGACTAGCGGGGACAACCAAGAGACCCAGTACTTC.

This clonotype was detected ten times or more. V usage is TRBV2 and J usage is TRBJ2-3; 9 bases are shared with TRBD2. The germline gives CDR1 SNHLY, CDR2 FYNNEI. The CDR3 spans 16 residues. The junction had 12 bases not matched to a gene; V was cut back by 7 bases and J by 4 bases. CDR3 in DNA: TGTGCCAGCAAGCCCGAGGCGGGGGGGGCCCCAGATACGCAGTATTTT. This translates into CASKPEAGGAPDTQYF. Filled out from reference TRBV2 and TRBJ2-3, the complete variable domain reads EPEVTQTPSHQVTQMGQEVILRCVPISNHLYFYWYRQILGQKVEFLVSFYNNEISEKSEIFDDQFSVERPDGSNFTLKIRSTKLEDSAMYFCASKPEAGGAPDTQYFGPGTRLTVL.

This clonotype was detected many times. The CDR3 region has the DNA TGTGCCAGCAGCGTAGGTGCCTCCGAGGGTTCACCCCTCCACTTT. It yields the protein CASSVGASEGSPLHF. The chain has TRBV9 and TRBJ1-6; D gene uncertain. Germline assignment: CDR1 SGDLS and CDR2 YYNGEE. The CDR3 loop spans 15 amino acids. V was shortened by 0 bases and J by 9 bases, with 13 bases between the two germline ends. Full variable domain (missing parts from reference TRBV9 and TRBJ1-6): DSGVTQTPKHLITATGQRVTLRCSPRSGDLSVYWYQQSLDQGLQFLIQYYNGEERAKGNILERFSAQQFPDLHSELNLSSLELGDSALYFCASSVGASEGSPLHFGNGTRLTVT.

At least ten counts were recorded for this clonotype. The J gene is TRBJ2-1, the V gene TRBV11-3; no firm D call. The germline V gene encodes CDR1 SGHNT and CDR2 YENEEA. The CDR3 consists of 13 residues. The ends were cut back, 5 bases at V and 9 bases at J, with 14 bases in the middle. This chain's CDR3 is CASSRSLGGEQFF. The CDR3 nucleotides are TGTGCCAGCAGCCGAAGCCTGGGTGGTGAGCAGTTCTTC.

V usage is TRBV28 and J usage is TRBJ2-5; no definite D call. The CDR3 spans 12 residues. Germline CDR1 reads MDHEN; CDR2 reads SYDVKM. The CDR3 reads CASEGLQETQYF. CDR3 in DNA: TGTGCGAGCGAAGGTCTGCAAGAGACCCAGTACTTC.

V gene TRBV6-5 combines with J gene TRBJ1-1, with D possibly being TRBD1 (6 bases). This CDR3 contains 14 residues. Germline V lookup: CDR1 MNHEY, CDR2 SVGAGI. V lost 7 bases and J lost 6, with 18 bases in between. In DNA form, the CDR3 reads TGTGCCAGCACCCCGACAGGACCGGCAGCTGAAGCTTTCTTT. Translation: CASTPTGPAAEAFF.

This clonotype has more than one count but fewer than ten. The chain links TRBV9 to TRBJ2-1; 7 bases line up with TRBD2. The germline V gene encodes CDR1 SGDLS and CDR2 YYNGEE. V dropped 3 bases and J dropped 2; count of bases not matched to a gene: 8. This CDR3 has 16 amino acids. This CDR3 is CASSAGGLGTYNEQFF. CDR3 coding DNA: TGTGCCAGCAGCGCGGGAGGACTAGGGACCTACAATGAGCAGTTCTTC.

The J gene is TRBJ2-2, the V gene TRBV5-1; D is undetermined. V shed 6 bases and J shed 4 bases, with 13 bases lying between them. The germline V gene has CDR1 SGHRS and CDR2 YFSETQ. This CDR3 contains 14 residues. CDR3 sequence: CASTIVPGTGELFF. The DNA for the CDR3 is TGCGCCAGCACTATCGTGCCGGGCACCGGGGAGCTGTTTTTT.